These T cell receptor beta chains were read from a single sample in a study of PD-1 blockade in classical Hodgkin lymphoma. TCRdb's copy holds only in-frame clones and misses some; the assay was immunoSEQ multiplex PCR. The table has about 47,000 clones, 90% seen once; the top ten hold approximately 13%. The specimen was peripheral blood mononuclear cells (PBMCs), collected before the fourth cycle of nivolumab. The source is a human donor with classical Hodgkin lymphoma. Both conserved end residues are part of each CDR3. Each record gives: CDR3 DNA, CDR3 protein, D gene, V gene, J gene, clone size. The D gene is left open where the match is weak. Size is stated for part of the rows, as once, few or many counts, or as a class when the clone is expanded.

CDR3nt: TGTGCCAGCAGTGGGGCATGGGATGAGCAGTACTTC; CDR3aa: CASSGAWDEQYF; d_gene: .; v_gene: TRBV2; j_gene: TRBJ2-7; abundance: few
CDR3nt: TGTGCCAGCAGCTTCCAACCGACCGGGGAGCTGTTTTTT; CDR3aa: CASSFQPTGELFF; d_gene: .; v_gene: TRBV11-2; j_gene: TRBJ2-2; abundance: .
CDR3nt: TGTGCCAGCAGCGTAGCTGGTCAGTTGACCCAAGAGACCCAGTACTTC; CDR3aa: CASSVAGQLTQETQYF; d_gene: .; v_gene: TRBV9; j_gene: TRBJ2-5; abundance: .
CDR3nt: TGTGCCACCAGCAGTAGACAGGACAATGAGCAGTTCTTC; CDR3aa: CATSSRQDNEQFF; d_gene: .; v_gene: TRBV15; j_gene: TRBJ2-1; abundance: .
CDR3nt: TGTGCCAGCAGATACGACAGGGCGATCACTGAAGCTTTCTTT; CDR3aa: CASRYDRAITEAFF; d_gene: TRBD1; v_gene: TRBV5-4; j_gene: TRBJ1-1; abundance: .
CDR3nt: TGTGCCAGCAGCCAAGCCTCTGAGGGGGGTTATGGCTACACCTTC; CDR3aa: CASSQASEGGYGYTF; d_gene: .; v_gene: TRBV14; j_gene: TRBJ1-2; abundance: .
CDR3nt: TGCGCCAGCAGCTTGGAACTAGCGGGAGAAAGTTTTCGAACCGGGGAGCTGTTTTTT; CDR3aa: CASSLELAGESFRTGELFF; d_gene: TRBD2; v_gene: TRBV5-1; j_gene: TRBJ2-2; abundance: once
CDR3nt: TGTGCCAGCAGTTACGCCCGGTCCACAGATACGCAGTATTTT; CDR3aa: CASSYARSTDTQYF; d_gene: .; v_gene: TRBV6-5; j_gene: TRBJ2-3; abundance: .
CDR3nt: TGTGCCAGCAGCTTAAACCCTGCCGGTTCGGGAACTGAAGCTTTCTTT; CDR3aa: CASSLNPAGSGTEAFF; d_gene: .; v_gene: TRBV11-2; j_gene: TRBJ1-1; abundance: .
CDR3nt: TGTGCCAGCAGTTTGATCGAAGGGGGACTAGCGGGAGAAGGGTTGAGCACAGATACGCAGTATTTT; CDR3aa: CASSLIEGGLAGEGLSTDTQYF; d_gene: TRBD2; v_gene: TRBV27; j_gene: TRBJ2-3; abundance: .
CDR3nt: TGTGCCACCAGCAGAGGGAATCAGCCCCAGCATTTT; CDR3aa: CATSRGNQPQHF; d_gene: .; v_gene: TRBV15; j_gene: TRBJ1-5; abundance: .
CDR3nt: TGTGCCAGCACCTGGGCCCCGGGGGCCTATGGCTACACCTTC; CDR3aa: CASTWAPGAYGYTF; d_gene: .; v_gene: TRBV6-6; j_gene: TRBJ1-2; abundance: .
CDR3nt: TGCGCCAGCAGCCAAAGCGGGACTAGTTCCGGGGAGCTGTTTTTT; CDR3aa: CASSQSGTSSGELFF; d_gene: TRBD2; v_gene: TRBV4-1; j_gene: TRBJ2-2; abundance: few
CDR3nt: TGCGCCAGCTCTGAGGTCGGTGTCCTTAATGAAAAACTGTTTTTT; CDR3aa: CASSEVGVLNEKLFF; d_gene: .; v_gene: TRBV10-2; j_gene: TRBJ1-4; abundance: .
CDR3nt: TGTGCCAGCAGTGAAAGGGCAGGGGTGAACACTGAAGCTTTCTTT; CDR3aa: CASSERAGVNTEAFF; d_gene: .; v_gene: TRBV2; j_gene: TRBJ1-1; abundance: .
CDR3nt: TGCGCCAGCAGCACGGAGACGAACACCGGGGAGCTGTTTTTT; CDR3aa: CASSTETNTGELFF; d_gene: .; v_gene: TRBV5-1; j_gene: TRBJ2-2; abundance: .
CDR3nt: TGTGCCAGCAGCTTATTTGGAGCGGGCATTGGCACAGATACGCAGTATTTT; CDR3aa: CASSLFGAGIGTDTQYF; d_gene: .; v_gene: TRBV11-3; j_gene: TRBJ2-3; abundance: .
CDR3nt: TGTGCCAGCAGCTTGTGGTCGTTGAGCAATCAGCCCCAGCATTTT; CDR3aa: CASSLWSLSNQPQHF; d_gene: .; v_gene: TRBV7-3; j_gene: TRBJ1-5; abundance: once
CDR3nt: TGCGCCAGCAGCGGGAAGACTAGTCCCACAGATACGCAGTATTTT; CDR3aa: CASSGKTSPTDTQYF; d_gene: .; v_gene: TRBV5-1; j_gene: TRBJ2-3; abundance: once
CDR3nt: TGCGCCAGCAGCTTGGATGGGTTCTCCGAGCAGTTCTTC; CDR3aa: CASSLDGFSEQFF; d_gene: .; v_gene: TRBV5-1; j_gene: TRBJ2-1; abundance: .
CDR3nt: TGTGCCAGCAGTCAACTAGCGGGAGGGCGCGAGCAGTTCTTC; CDR3aa: CASSQLAGGREQFF; d_gene: TRBD2; v_gene: TRBV27; j_gene: TRBJ2-1; abundance: once
CDR3nt: TGTGCCAGTAGTAAGACCGGGATGAACACTGAAGCTTTCTTT; CDR3aa: CASSKTGMNTEAFF; d_gene: .; v_gene: TRBV19; j_gene: TRBJ1-1; abundance: .
CDR3nt: TGTGCCAGCAAAGATAGCGGGTGGGTAGATACGCAGTATTTT; CDR3aa: CASKDSGWVDTQYF; d_gene: TRBD2; v_gene: TRBV6-1; j_gene: TRBJ2-3; abundance: once
CDR3nt: TGTGCCAGCAGCCCGGGACAGGGGTTACCCGGGGAGCTGTTTTTT; CDR3aa: CASSPGQGLPGELFF; d_gene: TRBD1; v_gene: TRBV5-4; j_gene: TRBJ2-2; abundance: .
CDR3nt: TGTGCCAGCAGCTACTCCCGGGTTTCTGGAAACACCATATATTTT; CDR3aa: CASSYSRVSGNTIYF; d_gene: .; v_gene: TRBV11-2; j_gene: TRBJ1-3; abundance: .
CDR3nt: TGCGCCAGCAGCCAAGTCGTTGACTACGAGCAGTACTTC; CDR3aa: CASSQVVDYEQYF; d_gene: .; v_gene: TRBV4-1; j_gene: TRBJ2-7; abundance: .
CDR3nt: TGTGCCAGCACGGACTCTTTCGTCGAGCAGTACTTC; CDR3aa: CASTDSFVEQYF; d_gene: .; v_gene: TRBV28; j_gene: TRBJ2-7; abundance: once
CDR3nt: TGCGCCAGCAGCCAAAGAACGGACTCTGGGGCCAACGTCCTGACTTTC; CDR3aa: CASSQRTDSGANVLTF; d_gene: .; v_gene: TRBV4-1; j_gene: TRBJ2-6; abundance: .
CDR3nt: TGTGCCAGCAGCTCAAACTGGAACACAGATACGCAGTATTTT; CDR3aa: CASSSNWNTDTQYF; d_gene: .; v_gene: TRBV7-6; j_gene: TRBJ2-3; abundance: once
CDR3nt: TGTGCCAGCAGAACTAGCGCCTCAGCGGTCTACGAGCAGTACTTC; CDR3aa: CASRTSASAVYEQYF; d_gene: TRBD2; v_gene: TRBV6-1; j_gene: TRBJ2-7; abundance: .
CDR3nt: TGTGCCAGCAGTCCCGCCCCTCAGGTACGAGCTTTCTTT; CDR3aa: CASSPAPQVRAFF; d_gene: .; v_gene: TRBV7-9; j_gene: TRBJ1-1; abundance: .
CDR3nt: TGTGCCAGTAGTATTTTTTTTCAGCTAGCGGGAGTTGAGCAGTTCTTC; CDR3aa: CASSIFFQLAGVEQFF; d_gene: TRBD2; v_gene: TRBV19; j_gene: TRBJ2-1; abundance: .
CDR3nt: TGCGCCAGCAGACGGGAGGGTACAGATACGCAGTATTTT; CDR3aa: CASRREGTDTQYF; d_gene: TRBD2; v_gene: TRBV23-1; j_gene: TRBJ2-3; abundance: .
CDR3nt: TGCGCCAGCAGCTTGGCCAGGAACTCTTTGGATGGCTACACCTTC; CDR3aa: CASSLARNSLDGYTF; d_gene: .; v_gene: TRBV5-1; j_gene: TRBJ1-2; abundance: medium-sized
CDR3nt: TGTGCCAGCAGTTTGCGAGGGGAGCAGTACTTC; CDR3aa: CASSLRGEQYF; d_gene: .; v_gene: TRBV28; j_gene: TRBJ2-7; abundance: .
CDR3nt: TGTGCCACCAGGGTCAGCACAGATACGCAGTATTTT; CDR3aa: CATRVSTDTQYF; d_gene: .; v_gene: TRBV15; j_gene: TRBJ2-3; abundance: .
CDR3nt: TGTGCCAGCAGCCTAGGCGATCTTCCTAGCGGGATCTCGGAGCAGTACTTC; CDR3aa: CASSLGDLPSGISEQYF; d_gene: TRBD2; v_gene: TRBV9; j_gene: TRBJ2-7; abundance: .
CDR3nt: TGTGCCAGCAGCCCCCGGACTAGCGGGATCCAGTACTTC; CDR3aa: CASSPRTSGIQYF; d_gene: TRBD2; v_gene: TRBV7-9; j_gene: TRBJ2-7; abundance: once
CDR3nt: TGTGCCAGCAGTGAAAGGAAAGTCAGTCTAGCAGATACGCAGTATTTT; CDR3aa: CASSERKVSLADTQYF; d_gene: .; v_gene: TRBV6-1; j_gene: TRBJ2-3; abundance: .
CDR3nt: TGTGCCAGCAGTTGGGACTATGCCAACTACGAGCAGTACTTC; CDR3aa: CASSWDYANYEQYF; d_gene: TRBD2; v_gene: TRBV6-6; j_gene: TRBJ2-7; abundance: once
CDR3nt: TGTGCCAGCAGCCAAGAAGTAAGGGGGCTTTCCTACGAGCAGTACTTC; CDR3aa: CASSQEVRGLSYEQYF; d_gene: TRBD1; v_gene: TRBV4-2; j_gene: TRBJ2-7; abundance: .
CDR3nt: TGTGCCAGCAGCCAAGACCTCGGGTTTAGCACAGATACGCAGTATTTT; CDR3aa: CASSQDLGFSTDTQYF; d_gene: .; v_gene: TRBV4-2; j_gene: TRBJ2-3; abundance: .
CDR3nt: TGTGCCTGGAGAACGGGACAGGGGGCGCTCGAGCAGTACTTC; CDR3aa: CAWRTGQGALEQYF; d_gene: TRBD1; v_gene: TRBV30; j_gene: TRBJ2-7; abundance: few
CDR3nt: TGCGCCAGCAGCTTGGGGGGGAACACCGGGGAGCTGTTTTTT; CDR3aa: CASSLGGNTGELFF; d_gene: .; v_gene: TRBV5-1; j_gene: TRBJ2-2; abundance: .
CDR3nt: TGTGCCAGCTCACCGGGACTAGCGGGAGGCCCCTCGGGCATTCAGTACTTC; CDR3aa: CASSPGLAGGPSGIQYF; d_gene: TRBD2; v_gene: TRBV18; j_gene: TRBJ2-4; abundance: once
CDR3nt: TGCGCCAGCAGCTTACGGACGAGGGATGAGCAGTTCTTC; CDR3aa: CASSLRTRDEQFF; d_gene: .; v_gene: TRBV5-1; j_gene: TRBJ2-1; abundance: .
CDR3nt: TGTGCCAGCAGGCCTTCGGGACTAGGGCTTAGTGAGCAGTTCTTC; CDR3aa: CASRPSGLGLSEQFF; d_gene: TRBD2; v_gene: TRBV2; j_gene: TRBJ2-1; abundance: .
CDR3nt: TGCGCCAGCAGCTTGGGGCTCAGCGGGAGTCGAAATGAGCAGTTCTTC; CDR3aa: CASSLGLSGSRNEQFF; d_gene: TRBD2; v_gene: TRBV5-1; j_gene: TRBJ2-1; abundance: .
CDR3nt: TGTGCCACCTTAGAGGGGCGACTTGACGAGCAGTACTTC; CDR3aa: CATLEGRLDEQYF; d_gene: .; v_gene: TRBV28; j_gene: TRBJ2-7; abundance: .
CDR3nt: TGTGCCAGCAGCTCCCGGACTAGCGGGAGGGCCGGGGAGCAGTACTTC; CDR3aa: CASSSRTSGRAGEQYF; d_gene: TRBD2; v_gene: TRBV7-2; j_gene: TRBJ2-7; abundance: once
CDR3nt: TGTGCCAGCAGATACGGGACTAGCGGGACGTCAAACATTCAGTACTTC; CDR3aa: CASRYGTSGTSNIQYF; d_gene: TRBD2; v_gene: TRBV5-8; j_gene: TRBJ2-4; abundance: once